This passage covers 6 T cell receptor beta chains from one sample sequenced in a study of technical replicates of blood from several donors. Here immunoSEQ multiplex PCR was the method, and the copy in TCRdb shows in-frame clones only, minus some. The sample yields 80,000 to 100,000 clones, 95% seen once. Sequenced: T cells isolated from PBMCs. Receptor source: a human donor in good health.

Only one count was recorded for this clone. This chain uses TRBV11-2 with TRBJ2-5; TRBD2 might be the D (5 bases). The V end was cut by 3 bases, the J end by 7 bases, with 9 bases between. This CDR3 contains 12 residues. Germline V gene lookup returns CDR1 SGHAT and CDR2 FQNNGV. CDR3 sequence: CASSLARATQYF. As DNA, the CDR3 is TGTGCCAGCAGCTTGGCGCGGGCGACCCAGTACTTC.

The chain uses TRBV5-1 and TRBJ2-3; 9 bases match TRBD2. CDR1 and CDR2 (germline): SGHRS, YFSETQ. CDR3 size: 18 residues. The J segment lost 7 bases and the V segment lost 0 bases, leaving 15 bases of the junction unmatched. The CDR3 coding sequence is TGCGCCAGCAGCTTGGTCCTATCTGGCGGGGGGGACGTGAATACGCAGTATTTT. Translation: CASSLVLSGGGDVNTQYF.

This sequence joins TRBV4-2 and TRBJ1-6; 9 nucleotides agree with TRBD1. Germline values: CDR1 LGHNA, CDR2 YNFKEQ. The trim removed 5 bases at V and 10 bases at J, leaving 6 bases unmatched. CDR3 length: 14 residues. CDR3 region: CASSGQGSNSPLHF. CDR3 DNA sequence: TGTGCCAGCAGCGGACAGGGGTCCAACTCACCCCTCCACTTT.

CDR3 sequence: CASSPGTGISYEQYF. The CDR3 nucleotides are TGTGCCAGCAGCCCTGGGACAGGCATATCCTACGAGCAGTACTTC. The rearrangement links TRBV7-4 to TRBJ2-7, with 8 bases matching TRBD1. The germline V gene has CDR1 SGHVT and CDR2 SQSDAQ. The CDR3 totals 15 residues. Trimming removed 5 bases from V and 1 base from J; junction bases left unmatched: 7.

This clone came up a few times. The chain recombines TRBV25-1 with TRBJ1-1; TRBD1 is a possible D gene (5 bases). Germline V gives CDR1 MGHDK, CDR2 SYGVNS. This CDR3 spans 11 amino acids. The V end lost 5 bases, the J end lost 6 bases, and 7 bases lay between the germline ends. CDR3 amino acids: CASSTGPEAFF. Here the CDR3 DNA reads TGTGCCAGCAGTACAGGACCTGAAGCTTTCTTT.

A note on this clone: Other DNA sequences in the same sample also yield this CDR3. The chain uses TRBV29-1 and TRBJ1-2, with 7 bases lining up with TRBD1. Losses at the gene ends were 3 bases for V and 2 bases for J; bases not matched to a gene: 0. This CDR3 has 12 residues. Looked up from germline, CDR1 is SQVTM and CDR2 is ANQGSEA. The CDR3, as DNA: TGCAGCGTTGACAGGGGGAACTATGGCTACACCTTC. Encoded protein: CSVDRGNYGYTF.